The T cell receptor beta chain under discussion was sequenced for a study of blood T cell repertoires in COVID-19. Study as a whole: Collection of acute and convalescent COVID-19 samples took place in the United States, Italy and Spain. The analysed material was cDNA or gDNA that came from T cells, B-cell-depleted T cells, or PBMCs.

Turning to this clone: Additional DNA sequences in this sample encode the identical CDR3.

Germline values: CDR1 MGHRA, CDR2 YSYEKL. Germline trimming cut 2 bases from V and 8 bases from J; bases unmatched to any gene: 14. The CDR3 runs 16 residues. Methods used by the authors: Cell counts per sample came from amplifying reference gene primers. The protocol was immunoSEQ multiplex PCR, while the TCRdb copy is restricted to in-frame clones and leaves out a portion. The V and J calls and clone size come from that table; D and trimming were worked out from the DNA. The table has approximately 89,000 clones, around four fifths seen once. Sequencing was performed on peripheral blood. The sequence came from a human donor in a cohort sampled during active COVID-19. V and J are TRBV4-1 and TRBJ1-2, with 7 bases that match TRBD1. CDR3 protein: CASSQLTGNRIKGYTF. DNA of the CDR3: TGCGCCAGCAGCCAACTGACAGGGAACAGAATAAAAGGCTACACCTTC.